In this sample, the clone carrying this TCR beta chain turned up a few times. The trim removed 1 base at V and 6 bases at J, leaving 3 bases unmatched. This CDR3 is 14 amino acids long. Germline V lookup: CDR1 SNHLY, CDR2 FYNNEI. From the 5' RACE reads, TCRdb called clonotypes with MiXCR, one entry per CDR3 protein. Seen here are some 70,000 distinct CDR3 sequences, 4.5% to 5.5% observed once, and the top ten hold less than 8%. This entry belongs to a study of neurological immune-mediated disorders. Unsorted libraries came from 2 million PBMCs stored at -80 °C. Material: PBMCs. V is TRBV2 and J is TRBJ2-3; TRBD1 matches at 8 bases. This TCR was recovered from a man under 40 with multiple sclerosis. The CDR3 spells CASSEGTGKDTQYF. CDR3 nucleotides: TGTGCCAGCAGTGAAGGGACAGGGAAGGATACGCAGTATTTT. Drawing the rest from reference TRBV2 and TRBJ2-3, the complete variable domain is EPEVTQTPSHQVTQMGQEVILRCVPISNHLYFYWYRQILGQKVEFLVSFYNNEISEKSEIFDDQFSVERPDGSNFTLKIRSTKLEDSAMYFCASSEGTGKDTQYFGPGTRLTVL.